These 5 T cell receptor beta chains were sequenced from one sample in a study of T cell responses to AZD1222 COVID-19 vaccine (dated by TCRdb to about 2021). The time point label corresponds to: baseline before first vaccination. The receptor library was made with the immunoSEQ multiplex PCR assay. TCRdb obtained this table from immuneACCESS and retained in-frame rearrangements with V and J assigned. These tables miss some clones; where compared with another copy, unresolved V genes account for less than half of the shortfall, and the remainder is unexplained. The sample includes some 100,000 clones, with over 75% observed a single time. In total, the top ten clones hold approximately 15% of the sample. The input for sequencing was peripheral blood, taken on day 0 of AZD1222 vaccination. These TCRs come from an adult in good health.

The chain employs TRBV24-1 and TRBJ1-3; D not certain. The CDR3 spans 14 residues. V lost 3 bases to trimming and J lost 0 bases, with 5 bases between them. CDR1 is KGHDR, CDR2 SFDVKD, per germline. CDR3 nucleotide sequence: TGTGCCACCAGTGATCCTTCCTCTGGAAACACCATATATTTT. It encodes CATSDPSSGNTIYF.

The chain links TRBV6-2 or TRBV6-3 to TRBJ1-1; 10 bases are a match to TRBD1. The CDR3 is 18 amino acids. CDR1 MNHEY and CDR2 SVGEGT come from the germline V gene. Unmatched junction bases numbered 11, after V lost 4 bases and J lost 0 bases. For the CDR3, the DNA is TGTGCCAGCAGTTTCCCCCGGGGACAGGGGATCATGAACACTGAAGCTTTCTTT. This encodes CASSFPRGQGIMNTEAFF.

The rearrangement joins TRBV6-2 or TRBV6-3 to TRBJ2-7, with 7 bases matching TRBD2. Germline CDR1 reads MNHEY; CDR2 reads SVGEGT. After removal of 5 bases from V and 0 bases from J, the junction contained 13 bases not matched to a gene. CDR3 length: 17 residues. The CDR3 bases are TGTGCCAGCAGTCTAGCGGACGGCAGCTCCTTCTCCTACGAGCAGTACTTC. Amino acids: CASSLADGSSFSYEQYF.

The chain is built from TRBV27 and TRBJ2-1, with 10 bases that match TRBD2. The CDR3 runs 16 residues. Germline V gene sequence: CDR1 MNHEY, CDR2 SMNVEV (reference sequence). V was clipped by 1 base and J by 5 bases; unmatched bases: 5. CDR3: CASSLLTSGADNEQFF. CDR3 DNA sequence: TGTGCCAGCAGTTTATTAACTAGCGGGGCGGACAATGAGCAGTTCTTC.

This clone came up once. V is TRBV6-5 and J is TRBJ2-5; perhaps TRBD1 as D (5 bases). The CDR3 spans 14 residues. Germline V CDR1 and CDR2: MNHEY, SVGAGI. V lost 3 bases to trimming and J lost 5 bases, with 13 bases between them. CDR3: CASSYSQGRETQYF. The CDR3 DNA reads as TGTGCCAGCAGTTATAGCCAGGGTCGGGAGACCCAGTACTTC.